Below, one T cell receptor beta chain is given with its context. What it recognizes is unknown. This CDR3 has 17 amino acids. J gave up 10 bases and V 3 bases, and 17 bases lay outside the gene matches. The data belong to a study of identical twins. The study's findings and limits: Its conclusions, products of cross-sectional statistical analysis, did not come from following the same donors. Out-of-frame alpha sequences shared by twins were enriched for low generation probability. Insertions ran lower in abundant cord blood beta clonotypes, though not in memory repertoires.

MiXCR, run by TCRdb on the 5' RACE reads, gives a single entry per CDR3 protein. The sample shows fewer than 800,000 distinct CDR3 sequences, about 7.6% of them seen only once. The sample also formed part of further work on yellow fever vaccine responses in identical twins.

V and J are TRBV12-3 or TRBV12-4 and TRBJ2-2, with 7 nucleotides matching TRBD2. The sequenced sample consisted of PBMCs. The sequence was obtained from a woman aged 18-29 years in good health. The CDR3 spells CASSLGGTGTTKEELFF. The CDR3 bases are TGTGCCAGCAGTTTGGGGGGAACCGGGACTACAAAGGAGGAGCTGTTTTTT.